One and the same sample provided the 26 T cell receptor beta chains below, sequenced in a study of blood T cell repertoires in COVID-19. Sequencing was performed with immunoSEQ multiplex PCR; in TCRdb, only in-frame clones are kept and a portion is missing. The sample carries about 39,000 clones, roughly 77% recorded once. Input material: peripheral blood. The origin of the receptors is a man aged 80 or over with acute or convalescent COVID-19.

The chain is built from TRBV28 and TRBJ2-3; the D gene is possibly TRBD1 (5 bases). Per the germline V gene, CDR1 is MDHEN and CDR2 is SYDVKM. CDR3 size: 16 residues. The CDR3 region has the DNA TGTGCTTCGCAGGGTTCGGTGGCGATTAGCACAGATACGCAGTATTTT. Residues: CASQGSVAISTDTQYF.

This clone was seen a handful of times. The CDR3 nucleotides are TGTGCCAGCAGTGACGCAGCAGATACGCAGTATTTT. Its protein is CASSDAADTQYF. The chain is built from TRBV2 and TRBJ2-3; D is ambiguous. The V and J ends lost 3 bases and 4 bases respectively, with 5 bases between them. Germline CDR1 and CDR2: SNHLY and FYNNEI. The CDR3 length is 12 residues.

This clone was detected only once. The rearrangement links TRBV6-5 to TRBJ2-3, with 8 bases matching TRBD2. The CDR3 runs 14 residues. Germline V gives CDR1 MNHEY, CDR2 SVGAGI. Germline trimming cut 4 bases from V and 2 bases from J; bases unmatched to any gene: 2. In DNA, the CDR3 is TGTGCCAGCAGTTCAGCGGGGGTCACAGATACGCAGTATTTT. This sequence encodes CASSSAGVTDTQYF.

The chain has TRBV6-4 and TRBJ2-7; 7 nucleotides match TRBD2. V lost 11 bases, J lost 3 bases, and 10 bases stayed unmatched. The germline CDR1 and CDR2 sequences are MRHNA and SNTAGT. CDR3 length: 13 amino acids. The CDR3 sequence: CAGIRGVSYEQYF. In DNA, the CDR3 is TGTGCCGGAATCCGGGGGGTGAGCTACGAGCAGTACTTC.

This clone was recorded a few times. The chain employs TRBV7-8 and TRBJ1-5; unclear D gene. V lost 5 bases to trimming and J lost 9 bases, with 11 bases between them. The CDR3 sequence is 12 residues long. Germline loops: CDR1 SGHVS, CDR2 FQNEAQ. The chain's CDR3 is CASSPPMAPQHF. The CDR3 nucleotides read TGTGCCAGCAGCCCCCCCATGGCGCCCCAGCATTTT.

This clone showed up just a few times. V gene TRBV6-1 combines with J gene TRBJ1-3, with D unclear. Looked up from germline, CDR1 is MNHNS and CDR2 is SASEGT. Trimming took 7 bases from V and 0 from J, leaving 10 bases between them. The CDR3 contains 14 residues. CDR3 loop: CASTASPSGNTIYF. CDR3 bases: TGTGCCAGCACTGCTAGCCCCTCTGGAAACACCATATATTTT.

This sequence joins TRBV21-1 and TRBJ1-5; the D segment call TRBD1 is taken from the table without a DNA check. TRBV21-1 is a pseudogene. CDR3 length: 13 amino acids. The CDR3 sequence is CARSRWRNQPQHF. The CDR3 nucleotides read TGTGCCAGGTCCAGATGGCGCAATCAGCCCCAGCATTTT.

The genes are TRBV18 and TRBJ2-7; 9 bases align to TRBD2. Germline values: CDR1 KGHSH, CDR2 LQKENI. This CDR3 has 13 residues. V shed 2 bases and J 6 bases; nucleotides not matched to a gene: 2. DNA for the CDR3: TGTGCCAGCTCACCAAAAGCGGGGGGCGAGCAGTACTTC. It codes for CASSPKAGGEQYF.

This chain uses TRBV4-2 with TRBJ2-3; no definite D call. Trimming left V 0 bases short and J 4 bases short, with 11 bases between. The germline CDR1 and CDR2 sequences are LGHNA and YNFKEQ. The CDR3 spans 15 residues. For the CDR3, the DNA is TGTGCCAGCAGCCAAGATACTAACCCTTCAGATACGCAGTATTTT. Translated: CASSQDTNPSDTQYF.

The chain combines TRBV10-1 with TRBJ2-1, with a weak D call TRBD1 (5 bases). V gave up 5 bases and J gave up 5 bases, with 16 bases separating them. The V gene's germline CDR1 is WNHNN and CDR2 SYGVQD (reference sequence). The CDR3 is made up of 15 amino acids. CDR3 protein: CASSLPTGRHNEQFF. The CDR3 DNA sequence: TGCGCCAGCAGTCTGCCCACAGGACGACACAATGAGCAGTTCTTC.

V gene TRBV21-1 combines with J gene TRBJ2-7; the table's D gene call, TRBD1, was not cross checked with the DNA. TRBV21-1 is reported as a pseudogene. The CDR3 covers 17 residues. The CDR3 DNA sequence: TGTGCCAGCAGCAAAAGGGGGCAGGGGTCCCCCTCCTACGAGCAGTACTTC. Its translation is CASSKRGQGSPSYEQYF.

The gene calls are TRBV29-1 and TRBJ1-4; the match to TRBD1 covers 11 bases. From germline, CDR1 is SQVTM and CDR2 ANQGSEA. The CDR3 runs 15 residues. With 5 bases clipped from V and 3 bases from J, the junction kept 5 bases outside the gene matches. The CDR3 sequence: CSVRDRGDANEKLFF. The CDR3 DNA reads TGCAGCGTTCGGGACAGGGGGGACGCTAATGAAAAACTGTTTTTT.

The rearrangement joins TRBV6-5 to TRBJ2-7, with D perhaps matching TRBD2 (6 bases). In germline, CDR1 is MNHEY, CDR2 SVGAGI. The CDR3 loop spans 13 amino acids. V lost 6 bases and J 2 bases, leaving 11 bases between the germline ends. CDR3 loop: CASSSGGPYEQYF. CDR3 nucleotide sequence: TGTGCCAGCAGCTCCGGGGGTCCCTACGAGCAGTACTTC.

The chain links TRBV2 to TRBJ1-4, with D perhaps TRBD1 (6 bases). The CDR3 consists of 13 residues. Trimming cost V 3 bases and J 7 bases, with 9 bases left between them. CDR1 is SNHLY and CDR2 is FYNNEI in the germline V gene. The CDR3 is CASSDRGSEKLFF. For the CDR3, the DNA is TGTGCCAGCAGTGACAGGGGAAGTGAAAAACTGTTTTTT.

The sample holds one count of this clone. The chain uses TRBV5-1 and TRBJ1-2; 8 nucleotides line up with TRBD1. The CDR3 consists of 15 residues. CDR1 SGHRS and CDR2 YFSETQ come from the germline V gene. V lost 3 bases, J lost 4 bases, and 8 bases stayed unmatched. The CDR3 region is CASSSDRVSFYGYTF. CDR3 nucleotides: TGCGCCAGCAGCTCGGACAGGGTCTCTTTCTATGGCTACACCTTC.

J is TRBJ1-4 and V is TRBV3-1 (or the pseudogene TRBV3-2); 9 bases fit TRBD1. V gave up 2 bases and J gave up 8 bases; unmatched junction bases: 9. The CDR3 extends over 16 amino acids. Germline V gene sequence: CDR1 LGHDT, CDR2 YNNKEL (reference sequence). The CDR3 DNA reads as TGTGCCAGCAGCCAATCTACAGGGGGCGCGTTCGAAAAACTGTTTTTT. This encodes CASSQSTGGAFEKLFF.

The CDR3 region is CASSVGQGGNQPQHF. CDR3 nucleotides: TGTGCCAGCAGTGTGGGACAGGGCGGAAATCAGCCCCAGCATTTT. V and J are TRBV2 and TRBJ1-5; the match to TRBD1 covers 9 bases. Germline CDR1 SNHLY, CDR2 FYNNEI. The CDR3 contains 15 residues. V dropped 4 bases and J dropped 4; count of bases not matched to a gene: 5.

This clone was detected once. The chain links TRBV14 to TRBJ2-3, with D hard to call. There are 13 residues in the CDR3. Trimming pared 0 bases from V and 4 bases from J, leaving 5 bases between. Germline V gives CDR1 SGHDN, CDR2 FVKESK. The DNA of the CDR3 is TGTGCCAGCAGCCAAGATAGATCAGATACGCAGTATTTT. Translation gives CASSQDRSDTQYF. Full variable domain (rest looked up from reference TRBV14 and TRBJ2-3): EAGVTQFPSHSVIEKGQTVTLRCDPISGHDNLYWYRRVMGKEIKFLLHFVKESKQDESGMPNNRFLAERTGGTYSTLKVQPAELEDSGVYFCASSQDRSDTQYFGPGTRLTVL.

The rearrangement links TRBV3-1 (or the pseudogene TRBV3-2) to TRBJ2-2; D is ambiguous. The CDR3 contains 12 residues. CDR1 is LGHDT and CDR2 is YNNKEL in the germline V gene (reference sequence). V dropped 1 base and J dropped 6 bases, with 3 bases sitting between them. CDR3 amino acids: CASSQAAGELFF. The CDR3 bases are TGTGCCAGCAGCCAAGCGGCCGGGGAGCTGTTTTTT.

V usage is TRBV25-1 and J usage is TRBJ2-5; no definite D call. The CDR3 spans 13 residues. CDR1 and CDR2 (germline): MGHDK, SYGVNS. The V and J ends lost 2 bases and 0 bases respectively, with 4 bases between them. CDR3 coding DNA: TGTGCCAGCAGTGAACACAACCAAGAGACCCAGTACTTC. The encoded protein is CASSEHNQETQYF.

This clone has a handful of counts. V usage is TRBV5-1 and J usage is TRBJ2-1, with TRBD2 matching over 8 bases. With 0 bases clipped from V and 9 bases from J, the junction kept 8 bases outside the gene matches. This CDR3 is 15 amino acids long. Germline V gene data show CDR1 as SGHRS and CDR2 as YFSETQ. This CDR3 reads CASSLAGGRWVEQFF. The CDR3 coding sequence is TGCGCCAGCAGCTTGGCCGGCGGGAGGTGGGTTGAGCAGTTCTTC.

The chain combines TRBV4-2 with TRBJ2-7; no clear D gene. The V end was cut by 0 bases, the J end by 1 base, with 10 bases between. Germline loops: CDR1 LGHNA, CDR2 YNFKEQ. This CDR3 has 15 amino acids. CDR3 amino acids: CASSQEASFSYEQYF. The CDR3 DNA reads TGTGCCAGCAGCCAAGAAGCGTCATTTTCCTACGAGCAGTACTTC.

The DNA for the CDR3 is TGTGCCAGTAGTATTGTGCGACAGACAGATACGCAGTATTTT. The encoded protein is CASSIVRQTDTQYF. The V and J genes are TRBV19 and TRBJ2-3; D perhaps matches TRBD1 (5 bases). The CDR3 extends over 14 amino acids. With 3 bases removed from V and 3 bases from J, the gap between germline ends came to 10 bases. Germline CDR1 is LNHDA and CDR2 is SQIVND (reference sequence).

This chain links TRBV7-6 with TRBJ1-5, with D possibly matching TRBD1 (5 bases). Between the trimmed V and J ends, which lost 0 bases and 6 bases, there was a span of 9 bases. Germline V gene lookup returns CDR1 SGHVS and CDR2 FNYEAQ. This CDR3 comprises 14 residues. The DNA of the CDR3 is TGTGCCAGCAGCTTAGCGCAGGGTAGTCAGCCCCAGCATTTT. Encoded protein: CASSLAQGSQPQHF.

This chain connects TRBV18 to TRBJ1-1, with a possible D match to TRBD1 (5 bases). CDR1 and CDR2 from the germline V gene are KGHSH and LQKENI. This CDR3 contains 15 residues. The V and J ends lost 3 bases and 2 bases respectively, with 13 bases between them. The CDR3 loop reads CASSPFEGVNTEAFF. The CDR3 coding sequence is TGTGCCAGCTCACCCTTCGAAGGGGTAAACACTGAAGCTTTCTTT.

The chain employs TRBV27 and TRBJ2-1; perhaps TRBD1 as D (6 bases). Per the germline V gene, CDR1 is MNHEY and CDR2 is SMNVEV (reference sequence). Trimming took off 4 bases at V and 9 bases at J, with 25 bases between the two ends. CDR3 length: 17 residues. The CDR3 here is CASSSANRAKVGGEQFF. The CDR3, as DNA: TGTGCCAGCAGTTCGGCGAACCGGGCCAAAGTAGGGGGTGAGCAGTTCTTC.